The present TCR beta chain was sequenced within a study of identical twins. Study-level points and caveats: Interpretation of the results relied on cross-sectional statistical analysis and not on following the same donors. Reduced insertions were recorded for abundant cord blood beta clonotypes, with no such pattern in memory repertoires. Twins' surplus sharing was weaker for beta out-of-frame sequences.

This clonotype was detected a few times. No antigen is known for it. TCRdb redid the calling of the 5' RACE reads with MiXCR, one entry per CDR3 protein. Among more than 250,000 distinct CDR3 sequences listed, around 8.8% were seen once. These records were also assigned to another study, of yellow fever vaccine responses in identical twins.

The origin of this receptor is a young woman in good health. What was sequenced was memory (CD45RO+) T cells sorted from blood.

CDR3 sequence (DNA): TGCAGCGTTGACCTGACCGGGACAGGCAACACCGGGGAGCTGTTTTTT. Amino acid sequence: CSVDLTGTGNTGELFF. The J gene is TRBJ2-2, the V gene TRBV29-1; 8 bases are shared with TRBD1. The ends lost 3 bases at V and 2 bases at J; junction bases unmatched: 8. Germline V gene sequence: CDR1 SQVTM, CDR2 ANQGSEA. The length of the CDR3 is 16 residues.